This T cell receptor beta chain was identified during a study of long-term antiretroviral therapy in people with HIV. Broader study findings: Upon ART, diversity increased but remained lower than transplant donor controls.

No donor had fewer than one pre-ART PBMC sample or fewer than two post-ART PBMC samples. Clinicians in the United States treated all participants with HIV. Cryopreserved PBMC, at roughly 0.85-10 million per sample, were present before DNA extraction. Of note for this clone: Its target is unknown.

Researchers report immunoSEQ v3.0 was run at survey level. Sequencing used immunoSEQ multiplex PCR; TCRdb keeps in-frame clones, though not all of them. The sample lists fewer than 35,000 clones; about four fifths were seen once. The germline V gene encodes CDR1 MNHNS and CDR2 SASEGT. The CDR3 is made up of 14 amino acids. V trimming: 6 bases; J trimming: 2 bases; junction bases outside the gene matches: 6. The origin of this receptor is a man aged 18 to 35 with HIV. The material sequenced was unsorted PBMCs, taken 0.4 years before starting antiretroviral therapy. The chain employs TRBV6-1 and TRBJ2-7, with 8 bases matching TRBD1. The CDR3 protein is CASRKTGGAYEQYF. DNA of the CDR3: TGTGCCAGCAGGAAAACAGGGGGTGCCTACGAGCAGTACTTC.